The rows below give T cell receptor beta chains drawn from one sample of a study of identical twins. MiXCR, run by TCRdb on the 5' RACE reads, gives a single entry per CDR3 protein. In the table there are about 530,000 distinct CDR3 sequences, roughly 15% of which are singletons. These records were also assigned to another study, of yellow fever vaccine responses in identical twins.

The specimen sequenced was CD4+ T cells sorted from blood. These receptors were taken from a woman aged 18 to 35 in good health. Both conserved end residues are trimmed from each CDR3. The order of the fields is J gene, V gene, D gene, CDR3 protein. D genes are given only for firm matches.

J: TRBJ1-6
V: TRBV11-1
D: TRBD1
CDR3: ASSGTGNDNSPLH

J: TRBJ2-2
V: TRBV11-2
D: -
CDR3: ASSLNHGTGYRELF

J: TRBJ1-2
V: TRBV2
D: -
CDR3: ASSDLLGGYT

J: TRBJ2-1
V: TRBV6-5
D: -
CDR3: ASSYRSGQF

J: TRBJ2-7
V: TRBV12-3/TRBV12-4
D: TRBD1
CDR3: ASSETGTGTYEQY

J: TRBJ2-1
V: TRBV19
D: TRBD1
CDR3: ASSNPGGSTWNEQF

J: TRBJ2-2
V: TRBV12-3/TRBV12-4
D: TRBD2
CDR3: ASTRWGTSGSKEDTGELF

J: TRBJ2-4
V: TRBV3-1
D: -
CDR3: ASSVTTGNKNIQY

J: TRBJ1-6
V: TRBV5-6
D: TRBD1
CDR3: ASSEDTGTGRYSPLH

J: TRBJ2-7
V: TRBV21-1
D: -
CDR3: ASNPGQIYEQY

J: TRBJ2-5
V: TRBV4-1
D: -
CDR3: ASSRNRPAGETQY

J: TRBJ2-7
V: TRBV5-1
D: -
CDR3: ASSPLRGDDEQY

J: TRBJ2-2
V: TRBV28
D: -
CDR3: ASTRRVSTGELF

J: TRBJ2-1
V: TRBV5-1
D: -
CDR3: ASPFQRYEQF

J: TRBJ1-5
V: TRBV4-1
D: TRBD1
CDR3: ASSQTNRGDQPQH

J: TRBJ2-1
V: TRBV15
D: TRBD2
CDR3: ATSPGGAGARNEQF

J: TRBJ1-4
V: TRBV5-1
D: -
CDR3: ASSLVGRSTNEKLF

J: TRBJ2-1
V: TRBV7-6
D: TRBD2
CDR3: ASSHREGLGAYNEQF

J: TRBJ2-1
V: TRBV5-1
D: TRBD2
CDR3: ASSGRDRASGGAYNEQF

J: TRBJ2-7
V: TRBV10-3
D: -
CDR3: AISGSGRGRYEQY

J: TRBJ2-1
V: TRBV10-3
D: TRBD2
CDR3: AIAGDGDEQF

J: TRBJ2-4
V: TRBV27
D: TRBD1
CDR3: ASSPRTGDLAKNIQY

J: TRBJ2-3
V: TRBV12-3/TRBV12-4
D: TRBD2
CDR3: ASSYGGGTNTQY

J: TRBJ1-6
V: TRBV28
D: TRBD1
CDR3: ASSLFWDSNSPLH

J: TRBJ1-4
V: TRBV6-1
D: TRBD1
CDR3: ASSLDRGREKLF